This entry describes one TCR beta chain. Its cognate antigen is unknown. This specimen comes from a study of shared clonotypes between healthy human individuals. Findings and caveats of the study: Sorted-subset sequencing was shown by rarefaction to be incomplete despite large depth.

CD45RO-negative, CCR7-positively selected cells formed the naive CD8 fraction, excluding terminally differentiated effector memory CD45RA+ cells. Trimming took 6 bases from V and 7 from J; bases not matched to a gene: 0. The V gene's germline CDR1 is WSHSY and CDR2 SAAADI. The CDR3 spans 11 residues. A deep-level run was used for the assay. TCRdb's table, derived via immunoSEQ multiplex PCR, lists solely in-frame clones and lacks some. The table has hundreds of thousands of clones, about 97% seen once; the top ten hold about 0.25%. This TCR was recovered from a man aged 25-45 years in good health. The rearrangement uses TRBV10-2 and TRBJ2-1, with 7 bases lining up with TRBD2. Sequencing used naive CD8+ T cells sorted from blood. This chain's CDR3 is CASSGGNEQFF. In nucleotides, the CDR3 is TGCGCCAGCAGCGGGGGGAATGAGCAGTTCTTC.